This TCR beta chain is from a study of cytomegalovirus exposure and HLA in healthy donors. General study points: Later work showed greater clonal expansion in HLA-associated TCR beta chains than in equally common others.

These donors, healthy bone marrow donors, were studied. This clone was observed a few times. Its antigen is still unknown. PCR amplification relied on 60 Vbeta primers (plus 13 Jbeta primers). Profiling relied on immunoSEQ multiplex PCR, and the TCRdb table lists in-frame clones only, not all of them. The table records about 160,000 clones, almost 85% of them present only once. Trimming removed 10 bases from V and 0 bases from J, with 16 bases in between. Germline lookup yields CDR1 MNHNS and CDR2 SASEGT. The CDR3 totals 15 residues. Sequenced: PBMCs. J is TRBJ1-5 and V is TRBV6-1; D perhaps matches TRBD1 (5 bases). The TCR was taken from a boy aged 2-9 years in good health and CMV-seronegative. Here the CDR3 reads CATQDSLYSNQPQHF. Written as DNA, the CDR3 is TGTGCCACCCAAGACAGCTTGTATAGCAATCAGCCCCAGCATTTT.